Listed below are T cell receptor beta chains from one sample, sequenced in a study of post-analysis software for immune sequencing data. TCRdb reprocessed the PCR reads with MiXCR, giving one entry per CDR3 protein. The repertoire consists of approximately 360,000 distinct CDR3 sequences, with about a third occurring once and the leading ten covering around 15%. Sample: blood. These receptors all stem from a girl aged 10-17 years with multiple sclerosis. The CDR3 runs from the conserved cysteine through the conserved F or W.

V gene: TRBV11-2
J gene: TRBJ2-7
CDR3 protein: CASSPRPGTWRYEQYF

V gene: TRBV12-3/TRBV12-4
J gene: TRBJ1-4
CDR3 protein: CASSPDRGGNEKLFF

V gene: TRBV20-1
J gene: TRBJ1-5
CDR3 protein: CSASRNNQPQHF

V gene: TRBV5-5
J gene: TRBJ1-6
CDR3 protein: CASSFYTVKPSTLHF

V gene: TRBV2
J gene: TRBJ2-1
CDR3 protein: CASSLAGYEQFF

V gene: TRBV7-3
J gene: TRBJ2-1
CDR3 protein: CASSLGTSGGAGYEQFF

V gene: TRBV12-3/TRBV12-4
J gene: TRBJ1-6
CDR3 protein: CASSSGSSPLHF

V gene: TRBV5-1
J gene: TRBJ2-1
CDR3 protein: CVSSAAGGYNEQFF

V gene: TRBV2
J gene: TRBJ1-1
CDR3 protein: CASSEARSGTGNTEAFF

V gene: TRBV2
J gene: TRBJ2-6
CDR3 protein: CASRGQGLTGANVLTF

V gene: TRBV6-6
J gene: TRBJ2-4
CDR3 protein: CASSYGQGGNIQYF

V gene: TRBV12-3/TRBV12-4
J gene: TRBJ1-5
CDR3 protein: CASGYSNQPQHF

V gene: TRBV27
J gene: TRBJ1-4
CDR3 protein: CASSFNRAGKLFF

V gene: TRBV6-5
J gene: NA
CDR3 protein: CASSYSAQNGEQYF

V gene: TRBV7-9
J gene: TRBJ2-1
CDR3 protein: CASKARTGYNEQFF

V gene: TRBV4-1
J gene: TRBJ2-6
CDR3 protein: CASSLSWDPLTNVLTF

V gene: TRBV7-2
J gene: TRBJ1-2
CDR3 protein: CASSWDPGRANYGYTF

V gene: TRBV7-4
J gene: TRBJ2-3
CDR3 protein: CASDRRGADTQYF